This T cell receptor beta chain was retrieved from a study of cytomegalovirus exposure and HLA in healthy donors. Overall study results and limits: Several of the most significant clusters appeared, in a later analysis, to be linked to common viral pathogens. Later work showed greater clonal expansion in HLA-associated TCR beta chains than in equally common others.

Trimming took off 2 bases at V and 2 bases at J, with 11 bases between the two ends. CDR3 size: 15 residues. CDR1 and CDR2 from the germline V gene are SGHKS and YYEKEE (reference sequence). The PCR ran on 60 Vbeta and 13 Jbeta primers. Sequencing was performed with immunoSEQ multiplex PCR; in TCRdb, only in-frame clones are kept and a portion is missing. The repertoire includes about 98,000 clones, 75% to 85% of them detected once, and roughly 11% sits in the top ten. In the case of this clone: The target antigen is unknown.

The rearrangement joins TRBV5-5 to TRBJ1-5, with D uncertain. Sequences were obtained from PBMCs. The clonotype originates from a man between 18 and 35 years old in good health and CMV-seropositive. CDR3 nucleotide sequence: TGTGCCAGCAGCTTCCGGTATGAGGGCAATCAGCCCCAGCATTTT. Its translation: CASSFRYEGNQPQHF.